This T cell receptor beta chain appears in the sequencing data of a study of blood T cell repertoires in COVID-19 (TCRdb year 2020). Background for the entire study: The collaborator samples originated in the United States, Italy and Spain and spanned the acute and convalescent phases of COVID-19. The prospective study material was composed of cDNA or gDNA derived from T cells, B-cell-depleted T cells, or PBMCs. Deeply sampled blood TCRbeta repertoires from subjects exposed to, actively infected with, or recovered from COVID-19 were included in the dataset. The repertoires were released in a freely available public database intended as a resource for research on the immune response to SARS-CoV-2. Samples were obtained from the ongoing ImmuneRACE study (first 160 participants) and from 950 to 1,500 subjects provided by 6 global collaborators. Sample metadata almost always included a de-identified subject ID, COVID-19 status, age in years and sex. Where HLA class I and class II types were available, the types were taken from metadata supplied by the sample provider, not from assay-based typing. Overall study results and their limits: The amount of clinical and demographic metadata varied by source and participant and was provided uncurated.

TCRbeta CDR3 regions were amplified from genomic DNA by means of the immunoSEQ Assay, a bias-controlled multiplex PCR. The paper's data handling went like this. The number of nucleated cells in each sample was estimated by amplification of reference gene primers within the assay. Sequence reads were collapsed and filtered to measure the absolute abundance of every unique TCRbeta CDR3 rearrangement. For each sample, productive Simpson clonality was calculated by taking the square root of Simpson's diversity index across productive rearrangements. TCRdb obtained this table from immuneACCESS and retained in-frame rearrangements with V and J assigned. These tables miss some clones; where compared with another copy, unresolved V genes account for less than half of the shortfall, and the remainder is unexplained. From that table come the V and J calls and clone size; the DNA was used to work out D and trimming. This sample comprises over 100,000 clones, 70% to 90% of them detected only once. Of the sample, under 13% is held by the ten largest clones.

A word on this clone: What this receptor recognizes is not known. Base-call qualities are not available, and no considerably larger clone is one nucleotide away.

The junction carries 9 bases between V and J, which are trimmed by 3 bases and 2 bases respectively. Sequences PRHDT (CDR1) and FYEKMQ (CDR2) are obtained from the germline V gene (reference sequence). The CDR3 starts with the cysteine, ends with the phenylalanine, and has 14 residues. Only the CDR3 portion is preserved as DNA: 42 bases, with reading frame beginning at the first base. Collaborating institutions collected whole blood in K2EDTA tubes following their own protocols. For TCRbeta analysis, collaborator samples were shipped as frozen whole blood, as isolated PBMCs, or as DNA extracted from either sample type.

The sequenced sample was peripheral blood. The origin of this receptor is a man in his forties or fifties with acute or convalescent COVID-19. The chain employs TRBV13 and TRBJ2-3; tentative D gene TRBD2, with 6 bases matching. The CDR3 reads CASSFSGTTDTQYF. The nucleotide sequence is given as TGTGCCAGCAGCTTTAGCGGAACCACAGATACGCAGTATTTT.